This TCR beta chain was identified during a study of blood T cell repertoires in COVID-19. J was trimmed by 12 bases and V by 1 base; bases with no gene match: 11. This CDR3 is built from 16 residues. Germline CDR1 and CDR2: SGHTA and FQGNSA. Clones were read by immunoSEQ multiplex PCR, and TCRdb kept only the in-frame ones, dropping some. The sample holds 100,000 to 120,000 clones, approximately 67% seen once. The rearrangement joins TRBV7-2 to TRBJ1-6, with 8 bases aligning to TRBD1. The receptor was isolated from a woman aged 60-75 years with acute or convalescent COVID-19. Sequenced: peripheral blood. The CDR3 nucleotides are TGTGCCAGCAGCTTAGGAGATGCGCAGGGGGCGCGACCCCTCCACTTT. Protein product: CASSLGDAQGARPLHF.